The 2 T cell receptor beta chains reported below all come from one sample, sequenced in a study of cytomegalovirus exposure and HLA in healthy donors (dated by TCRdb to the late 2010s). Receptor amplification or capture employed the immunoSEQ multiplex PCR assay. The multiplex PCR relied on a mix of 60 forward primers for TCR Vbeta segments and 13 reverse primers for TCR Jbeta segments. TCRdb re-hosts the immuneACCESS table, in-frame sequences only. Its copies lack some clones; in the studies checked, an unresolved V gene accounts for under half of them, and the cause for the rest is not known. Here the sample has approximately 100,000 clones; approximately 77% occur a single time. Clones ranked in the top ten supply over 12% of the sample. Source material: PBMCs. These TCRs come from a male donor in good health and CMV-seropositive.

The chain employs TRBV7-9 and TRBJ2-5; D is uncertain. The last part of the DNA fits TRBJ2-7 better; the J call may be wrong. Germline CDR1 SEHNR, CDR2 FQNEAQ (reference sequence). The CDR3 consists of 12 residues. The CDR3 here is CASSFSVYEQYF. The CDR3 DNA reads TGTGCCAGCAGCTTCTCTGTTTACGAGCAGTACTTC.

The chain carries TRBV27 and TRBJ2-2; 10 positions agree with TRBD2. The length of the CDR3 is 18 residues. V shed 7 bases and J 3 bases; nucleotides not matched to a gene: 14. Germline-derived CDR1 and CDR2 are MNHEY and SMNVEV (reference sequence). CDR3 in amino acids: CASTSLTSGGVDTGELFF. The CDR3 nucleotides read TGTGCCAGCACCTCCCTTACCAGCGGGGGGGTGGACACCGGGGAGCTGTTTTTT.